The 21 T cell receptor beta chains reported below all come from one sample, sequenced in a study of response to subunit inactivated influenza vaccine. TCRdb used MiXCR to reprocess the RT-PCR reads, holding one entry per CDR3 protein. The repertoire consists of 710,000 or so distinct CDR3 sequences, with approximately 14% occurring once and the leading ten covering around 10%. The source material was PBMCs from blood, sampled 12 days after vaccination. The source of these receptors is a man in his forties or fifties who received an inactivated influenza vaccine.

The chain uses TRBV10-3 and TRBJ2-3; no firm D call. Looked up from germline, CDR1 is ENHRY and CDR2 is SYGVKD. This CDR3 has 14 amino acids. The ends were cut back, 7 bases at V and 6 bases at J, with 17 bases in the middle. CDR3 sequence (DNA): TGTGCCATCACCCAAGGGTTAGCAGGTGATACGCAGTATTTT. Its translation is CAITQGLAGDTQYF.

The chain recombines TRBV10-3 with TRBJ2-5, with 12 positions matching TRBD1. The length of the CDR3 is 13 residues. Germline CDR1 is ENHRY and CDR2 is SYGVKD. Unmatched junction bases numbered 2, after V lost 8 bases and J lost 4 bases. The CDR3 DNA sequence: TGTGCCATCTCGGGACAGGGGGCAGAGACCCAGTACTTC. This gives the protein CAISGQGAETQYF.

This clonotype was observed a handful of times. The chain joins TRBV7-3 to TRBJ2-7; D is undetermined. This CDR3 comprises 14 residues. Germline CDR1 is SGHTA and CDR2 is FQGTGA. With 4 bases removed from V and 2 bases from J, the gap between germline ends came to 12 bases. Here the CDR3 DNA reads TGTGCCAGCAGCTCGTACCTATCTCCCTACGAGCAGTACTTC. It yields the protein CASSSYLSPYEQYF.

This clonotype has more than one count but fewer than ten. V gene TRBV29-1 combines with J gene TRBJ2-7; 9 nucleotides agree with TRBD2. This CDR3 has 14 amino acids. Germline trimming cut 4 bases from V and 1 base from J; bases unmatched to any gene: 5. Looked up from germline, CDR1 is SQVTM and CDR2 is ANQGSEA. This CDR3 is CSVAGGRASYEQYF. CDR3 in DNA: TGCAGCGTTGCGGGCGGGAGGGCTTCCTACGAGCAGTACTTC.

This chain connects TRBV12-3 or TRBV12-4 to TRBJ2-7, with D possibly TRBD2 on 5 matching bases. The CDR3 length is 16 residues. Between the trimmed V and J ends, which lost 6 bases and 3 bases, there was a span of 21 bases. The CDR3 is CASSSSYPGKGYEQYF. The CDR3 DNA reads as TGTGCCAGCAGCAGCTCTTATCCGGGAAAAGGCTACGAGCAGTACTTC.

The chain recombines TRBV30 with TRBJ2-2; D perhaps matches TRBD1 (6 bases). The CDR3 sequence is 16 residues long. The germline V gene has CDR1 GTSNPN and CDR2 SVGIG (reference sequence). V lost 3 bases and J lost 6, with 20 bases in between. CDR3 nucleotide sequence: TGTGCCTGGAGGGCCGACCACACAGGGTACGCCGGGGAGCTGTTTTTT. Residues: CAWRADHTGYAGELFF.

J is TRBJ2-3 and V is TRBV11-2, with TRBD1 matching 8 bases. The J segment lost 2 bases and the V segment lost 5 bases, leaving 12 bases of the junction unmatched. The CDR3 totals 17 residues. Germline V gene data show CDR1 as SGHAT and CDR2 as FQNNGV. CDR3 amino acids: CASSPDRGGGNTDTQYF. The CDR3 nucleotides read TGTGCCAGCAGCCCCGACAGGGGCGGTGGCAACACAGATACGCAGTATTTT.

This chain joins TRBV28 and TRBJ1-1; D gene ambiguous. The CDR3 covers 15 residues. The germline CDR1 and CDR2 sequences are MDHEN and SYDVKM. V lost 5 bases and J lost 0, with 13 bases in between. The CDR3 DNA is TGTGCCAGCAGTCCAGGTTTACGAATGAACACTGAAGCTTTCTTT. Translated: CASSPGLRMNTEAFF.

CDR3 DNA: TGTGCCAGCAGCTTGGCAGGGACCACCGGGGAGCTGTTTTTT. The encoded protein is CASSLAGTTGELFF. This sequence joins TRBV7-6 and TRBJ2-2; perhaps D is TRBD1 or TRBD2 (5 bases each). This CDR3 has 14 residues. Germline CDR1 is SGHVS and CDR2 is FNYEAQ. With 3 bases removed from V and 4 bases from J, the gap between germline ends came to 9 bases.

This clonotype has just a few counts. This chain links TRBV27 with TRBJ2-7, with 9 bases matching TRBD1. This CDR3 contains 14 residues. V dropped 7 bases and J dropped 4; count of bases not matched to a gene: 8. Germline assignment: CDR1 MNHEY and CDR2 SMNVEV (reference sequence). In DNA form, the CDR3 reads TGTGCCAGCAACTTTCCGGGACAGGGTTACGAGCAGTACTTC. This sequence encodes CASNFPGQGYEQYF.

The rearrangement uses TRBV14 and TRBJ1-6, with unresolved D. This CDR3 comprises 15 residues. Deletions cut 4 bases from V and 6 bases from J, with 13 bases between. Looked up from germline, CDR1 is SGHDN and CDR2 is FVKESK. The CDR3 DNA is TGTGCCAGCAGCCCGTTGGGGTTGGGTAATTCACCCCTCCACTTT. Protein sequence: CASSPLGLGNSPLHF.

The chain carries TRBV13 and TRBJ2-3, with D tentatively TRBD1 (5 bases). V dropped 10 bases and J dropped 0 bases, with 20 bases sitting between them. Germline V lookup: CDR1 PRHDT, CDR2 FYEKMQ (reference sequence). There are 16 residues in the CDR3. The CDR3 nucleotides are TGTGCCATGGGCCCTGGACACGTCTTTAGCACAGATACGCAGTATTTT. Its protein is CAMGPGHVFSTDTQYF.

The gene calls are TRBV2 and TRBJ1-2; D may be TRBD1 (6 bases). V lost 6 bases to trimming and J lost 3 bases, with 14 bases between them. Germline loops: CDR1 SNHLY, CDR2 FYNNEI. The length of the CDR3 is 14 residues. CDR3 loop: CASSPTGPYYGYTF. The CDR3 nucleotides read TGTGCCAGCAGCCCGACAGGCCCCTACTATGGCTACACCTTC.

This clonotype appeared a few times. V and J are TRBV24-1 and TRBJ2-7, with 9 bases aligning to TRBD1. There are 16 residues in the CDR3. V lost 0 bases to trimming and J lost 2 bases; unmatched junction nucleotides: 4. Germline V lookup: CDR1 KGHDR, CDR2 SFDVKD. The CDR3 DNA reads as TGTGCCACCAGTGATTTGCAGGACAGGGGAGCCTACGAGCAGTACTTC. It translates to CATSDLQDRGAYEQYF.

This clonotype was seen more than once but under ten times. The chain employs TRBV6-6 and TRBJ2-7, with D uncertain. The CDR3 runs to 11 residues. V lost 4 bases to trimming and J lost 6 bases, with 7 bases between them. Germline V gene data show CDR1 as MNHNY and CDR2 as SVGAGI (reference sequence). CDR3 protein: CASSSGTEQYF. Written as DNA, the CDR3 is TGTGCCAGCAGTTCAGGTACCGAGCAGTACTTC.

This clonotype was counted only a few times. CDR3 DNA sequence: TGTGCCAGTAGTATAGGTCCAGGGACAAGCACAGATACGCAGTATTTT. This translates into CASSIGPGTSTDTQYF. The chain employs TRBV19 and TRBJ2-3, with a possible D match to TRBD1 (6 bases). Deletions cut 1 base from V and 0 bases from J, with 11 bases between. The germline V gene encodes CDR1 LNHDA and CDR2 SQIVND (reference sequence). The CDR3 loop spans 16 amino acids.

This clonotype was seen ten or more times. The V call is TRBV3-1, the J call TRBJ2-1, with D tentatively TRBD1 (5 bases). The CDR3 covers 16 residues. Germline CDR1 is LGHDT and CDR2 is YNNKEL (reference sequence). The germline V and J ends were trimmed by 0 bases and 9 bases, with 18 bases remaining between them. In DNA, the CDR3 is TGTGCCAGCAGCCAAGAGGGCCTTCCCAAGGGGATTGAGCAGTTCTTC. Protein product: CASSQEGLPKGIEQFF.

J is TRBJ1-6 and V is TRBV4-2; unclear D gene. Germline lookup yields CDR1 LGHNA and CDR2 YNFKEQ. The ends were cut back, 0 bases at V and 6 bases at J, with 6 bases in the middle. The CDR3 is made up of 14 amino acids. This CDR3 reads CASSQDRANSPLHF. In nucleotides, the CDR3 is TGTGCCAGCAGCCAAGATCGGGCTAATTCACCCCTCCACTTT.

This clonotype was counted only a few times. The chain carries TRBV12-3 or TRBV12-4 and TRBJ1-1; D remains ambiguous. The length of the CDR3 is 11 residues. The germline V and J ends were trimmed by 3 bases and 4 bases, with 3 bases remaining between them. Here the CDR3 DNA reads TGTGCCAGCAGTTTTCGCACTGAAGCTTTCTTT. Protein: CASSFRTEAFF.

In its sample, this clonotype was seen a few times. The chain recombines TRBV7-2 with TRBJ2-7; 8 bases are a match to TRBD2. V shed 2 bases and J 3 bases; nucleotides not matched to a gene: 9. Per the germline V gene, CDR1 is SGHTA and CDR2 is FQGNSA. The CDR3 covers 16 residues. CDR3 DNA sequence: TGTGCCAGCAGCTTATCGGGCAGCGGGAGTTTCTACGAGCAGTACTTC. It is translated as CASSLSGSGSFYEQYF.

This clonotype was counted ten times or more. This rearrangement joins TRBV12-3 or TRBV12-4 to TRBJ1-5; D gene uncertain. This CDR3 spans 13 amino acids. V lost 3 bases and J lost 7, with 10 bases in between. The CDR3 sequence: CASSFSLIQPQHF. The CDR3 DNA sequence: TGTGCCAGCAGTTTTTCACTGATCCAGCCCCAGCATTTT.